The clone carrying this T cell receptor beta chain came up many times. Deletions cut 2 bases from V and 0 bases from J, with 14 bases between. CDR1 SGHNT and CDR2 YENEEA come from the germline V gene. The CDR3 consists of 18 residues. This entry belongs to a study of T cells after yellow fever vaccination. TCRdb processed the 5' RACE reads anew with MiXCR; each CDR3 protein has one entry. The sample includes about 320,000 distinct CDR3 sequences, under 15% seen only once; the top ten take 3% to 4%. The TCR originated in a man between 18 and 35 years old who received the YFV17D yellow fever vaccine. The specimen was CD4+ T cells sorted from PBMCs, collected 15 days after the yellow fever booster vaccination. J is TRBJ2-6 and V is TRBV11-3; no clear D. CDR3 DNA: TGTGCCAGCAGCTTAACATCTGCTCGCTTCTCTGGGGCCAACGTCCTGACTTTC. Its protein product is CASSLTSARFSGANVLTF.